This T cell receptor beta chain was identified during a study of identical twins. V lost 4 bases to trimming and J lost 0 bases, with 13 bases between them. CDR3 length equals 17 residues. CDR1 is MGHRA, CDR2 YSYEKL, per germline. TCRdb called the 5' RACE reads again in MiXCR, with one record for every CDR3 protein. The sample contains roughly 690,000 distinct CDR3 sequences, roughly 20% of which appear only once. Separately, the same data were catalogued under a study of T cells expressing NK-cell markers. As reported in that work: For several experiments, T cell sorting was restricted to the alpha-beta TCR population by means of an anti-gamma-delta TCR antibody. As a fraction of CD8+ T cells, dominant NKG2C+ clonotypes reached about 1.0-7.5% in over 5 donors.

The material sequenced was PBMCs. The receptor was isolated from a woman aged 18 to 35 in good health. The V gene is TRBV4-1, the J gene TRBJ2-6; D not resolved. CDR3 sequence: CASSPILFRSGANVLTF. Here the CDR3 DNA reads TGCGCCAGCAGCCCGATCCTCTTTCGCTCTGGGGCCAACGTCCTGACTTTC.